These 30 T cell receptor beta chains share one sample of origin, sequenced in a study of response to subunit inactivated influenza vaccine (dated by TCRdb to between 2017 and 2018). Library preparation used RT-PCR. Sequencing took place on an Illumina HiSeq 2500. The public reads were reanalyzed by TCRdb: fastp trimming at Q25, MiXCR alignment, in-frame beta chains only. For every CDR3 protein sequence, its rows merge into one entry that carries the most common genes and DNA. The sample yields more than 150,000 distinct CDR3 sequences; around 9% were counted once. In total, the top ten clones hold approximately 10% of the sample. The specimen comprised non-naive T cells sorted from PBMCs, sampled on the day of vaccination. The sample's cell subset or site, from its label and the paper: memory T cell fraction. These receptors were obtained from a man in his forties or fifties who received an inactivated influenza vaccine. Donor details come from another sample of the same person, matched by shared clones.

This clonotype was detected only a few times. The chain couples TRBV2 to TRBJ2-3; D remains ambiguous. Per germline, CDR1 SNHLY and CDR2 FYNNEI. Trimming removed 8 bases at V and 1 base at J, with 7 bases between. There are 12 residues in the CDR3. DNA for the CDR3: TGTGCCAGCCACGTTGGCACAGATACGCAGTATTTT. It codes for CASHVGTDTQYF.

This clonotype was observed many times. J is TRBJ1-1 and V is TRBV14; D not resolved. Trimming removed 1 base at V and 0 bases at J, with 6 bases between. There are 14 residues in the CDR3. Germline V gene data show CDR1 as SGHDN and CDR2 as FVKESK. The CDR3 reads CASSQGRVNTEAFF. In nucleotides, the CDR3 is TGTGCCAGCAGCCAAGGGAGAGTGAACACTGAAGCTTTCTTT. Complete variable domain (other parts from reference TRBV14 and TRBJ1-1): EAGVTQFPSHSVIEKGQTVTLRCDPISGHDNLYWYRRVMGKEIKFLLHFVKESKQDESGMPNNRFLAERTGGTYSTLKVQPAELEDSGVYFCASSQGRVNTEAFFGQGTRLTVV.

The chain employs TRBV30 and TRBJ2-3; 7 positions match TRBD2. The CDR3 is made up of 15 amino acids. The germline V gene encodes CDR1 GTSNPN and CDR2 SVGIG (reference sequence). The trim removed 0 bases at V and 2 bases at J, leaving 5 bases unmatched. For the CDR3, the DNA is TGTGCCTGGAGTGTGATCGGGGGGACCACAGATACGCAGTATTTT. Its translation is CAWSVIGGTTDTQYF.

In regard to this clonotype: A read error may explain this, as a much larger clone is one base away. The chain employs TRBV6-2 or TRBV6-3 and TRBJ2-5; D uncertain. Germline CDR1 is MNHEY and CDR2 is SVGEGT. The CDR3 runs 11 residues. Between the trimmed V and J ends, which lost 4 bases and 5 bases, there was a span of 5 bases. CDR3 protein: CASSSGETQYF. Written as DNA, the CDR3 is TGTGCCAGCAGTTCCGGGGAGACCCAGTACTTC.

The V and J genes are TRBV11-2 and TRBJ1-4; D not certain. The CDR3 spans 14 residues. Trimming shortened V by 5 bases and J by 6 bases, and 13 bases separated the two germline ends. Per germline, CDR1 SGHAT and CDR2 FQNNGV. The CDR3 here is CASSQARNHEKLFF. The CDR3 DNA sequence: TGTGCCAGCAGCCAAGCACGTAATCATGAAAAACTGTTTTTT.

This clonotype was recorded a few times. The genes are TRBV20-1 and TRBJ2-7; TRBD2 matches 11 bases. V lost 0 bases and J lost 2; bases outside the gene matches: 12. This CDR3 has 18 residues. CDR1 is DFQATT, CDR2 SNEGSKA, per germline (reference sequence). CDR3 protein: CSARDRIAGGPRAYEQYF. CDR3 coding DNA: TGCAGTGCTAGAGATCGGATAGCGGGAGGGCCGCGCGCCTACGAGCAGTACTTC.

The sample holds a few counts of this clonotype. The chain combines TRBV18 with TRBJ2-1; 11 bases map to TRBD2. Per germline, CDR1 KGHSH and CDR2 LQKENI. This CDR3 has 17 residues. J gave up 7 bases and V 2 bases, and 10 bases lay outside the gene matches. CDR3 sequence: CASSPTSLAGGVNEQFF. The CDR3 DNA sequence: TGTGCCAGCTCACCAACGTCTCTAGCGGGAGGAGTTAATGAGCAGTTCTTC. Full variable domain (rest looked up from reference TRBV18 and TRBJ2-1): NAGVMQNPRHLVRRRGQEARLRCSPMKGHSHVYWYRQLPEEGLKFMVYLQKENIIDESGMPKERFSAEFPKEGPSILRIQQVVRGDSAAYFCASSPTSLAGGVNEQFFGPGTRLTVL.

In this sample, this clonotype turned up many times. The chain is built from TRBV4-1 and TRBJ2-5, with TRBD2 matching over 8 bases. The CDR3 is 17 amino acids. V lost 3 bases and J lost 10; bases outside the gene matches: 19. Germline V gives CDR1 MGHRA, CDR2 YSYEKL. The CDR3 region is CASSQIVAGLSVGVQYF. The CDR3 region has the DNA TGCGCCAGCAGCCAGATAGTAGCGGGGTTAAGTGTAGGGGTCCAGTACTTC.

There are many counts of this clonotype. CDR3 coding DNA: TGTGCCAGCAGTTCGACCTCCTATACGCAGTATTTT. It codes for CASSSTSYTQYF. The chain uses TRBV12-3 or TRBV12-4 and TRBJ2-3, with unresolved D. V was pared by 4 bases and J by 7 bases, with 9 bases between. This CDR3 region has 12 residues.

The CDR3 DNA reads TGTGCCACCAAACGAGGACAGCAAAGGGAAAAACTGTTTTTT. It yields the protein CATKRGQQREKLFF. This chain uses TRBV28 with TRBJ1-4; D perhaps matches TRBD1 (6 bases). The CDR3 extends over 14 amino acids. CDR1 and CDR2 (germline): MDHEN, SYDVKM. With 10 bases removed from V and 8 bases from J, the gap between germline ends came to 20 bases.

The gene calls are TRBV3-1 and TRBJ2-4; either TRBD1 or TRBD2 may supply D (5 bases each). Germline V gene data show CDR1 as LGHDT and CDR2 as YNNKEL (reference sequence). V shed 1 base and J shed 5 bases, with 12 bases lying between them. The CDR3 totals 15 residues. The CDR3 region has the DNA TGTGCCAGCAGCCAAGGGGCTAGGGGAGAAAACATTCAGTACTTC. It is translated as CASSQGARGENIQYF.

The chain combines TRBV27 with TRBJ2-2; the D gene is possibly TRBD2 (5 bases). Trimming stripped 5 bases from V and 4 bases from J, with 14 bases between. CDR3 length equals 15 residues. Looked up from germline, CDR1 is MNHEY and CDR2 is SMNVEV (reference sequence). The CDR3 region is CASSETGRSTGELFF. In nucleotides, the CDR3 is TGTGCCAGCAGTGAAACGGGGAGATCCACCGGGGAGCTGTTTTTT.

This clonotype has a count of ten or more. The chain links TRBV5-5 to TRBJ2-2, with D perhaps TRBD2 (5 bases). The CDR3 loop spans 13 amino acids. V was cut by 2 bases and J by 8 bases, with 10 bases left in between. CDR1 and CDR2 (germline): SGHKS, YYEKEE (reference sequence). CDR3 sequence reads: CASSLLVFGELFF. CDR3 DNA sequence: TGTGCCAGCAGCTTACTAGTCTTTGGGGAGCTGTTTTTT.

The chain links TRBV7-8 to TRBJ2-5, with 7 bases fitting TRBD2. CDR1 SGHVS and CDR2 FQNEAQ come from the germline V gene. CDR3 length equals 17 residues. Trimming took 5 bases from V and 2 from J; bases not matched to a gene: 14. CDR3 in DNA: TGTGCCAGCAGCCCCCTTTTTTCGGGAGGTGATCAAGAGACCCAGTACTTC. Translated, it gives CASSPLFSGGDQETQYF.

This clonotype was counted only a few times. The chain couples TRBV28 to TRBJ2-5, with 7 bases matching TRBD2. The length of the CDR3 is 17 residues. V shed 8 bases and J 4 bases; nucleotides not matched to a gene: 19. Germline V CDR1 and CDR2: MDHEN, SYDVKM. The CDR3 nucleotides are TGTGCCAGCTGCCACTATCCCCGGACTAGTTCCCCAGAGACCCAGTACTTC. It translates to CASCHYPRTSSPETQYF.

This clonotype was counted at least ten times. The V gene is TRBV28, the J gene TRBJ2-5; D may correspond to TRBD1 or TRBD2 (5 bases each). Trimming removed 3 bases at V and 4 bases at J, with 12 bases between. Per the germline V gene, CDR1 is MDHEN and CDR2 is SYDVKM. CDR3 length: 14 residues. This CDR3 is CASSFTAGGETQYF. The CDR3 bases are TGTGCCAGCAGTTTCACAGCTGGGGGAGAGACCCAGTACTTC.

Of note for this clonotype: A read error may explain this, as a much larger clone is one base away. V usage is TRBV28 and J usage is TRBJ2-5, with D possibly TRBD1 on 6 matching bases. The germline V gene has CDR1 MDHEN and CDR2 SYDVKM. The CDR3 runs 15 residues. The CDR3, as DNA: TGTGCCAGCAGTTCTCGGACAGAATCGCAAGAGACCCAGAACTTC. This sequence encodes CASSSRTESQETQNF.

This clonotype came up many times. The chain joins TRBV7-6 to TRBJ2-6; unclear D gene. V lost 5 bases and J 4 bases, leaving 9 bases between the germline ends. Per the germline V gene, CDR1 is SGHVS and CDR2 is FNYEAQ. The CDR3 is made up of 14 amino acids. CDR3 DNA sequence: TGTGCCAGCAGCCCGATGAGCGGGGCCAACGTCCTGACTTTC. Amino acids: CASSPMSGANVLTF.

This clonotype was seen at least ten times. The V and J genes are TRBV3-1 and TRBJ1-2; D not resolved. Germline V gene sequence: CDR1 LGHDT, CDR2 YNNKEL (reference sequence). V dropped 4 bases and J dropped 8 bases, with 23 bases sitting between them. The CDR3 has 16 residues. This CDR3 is CASSPNLWTATVGYTF. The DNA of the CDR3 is TGTGCCAGCAGCCCCAACTTATGGACCGCCACGGTCGGCTACACCTTC. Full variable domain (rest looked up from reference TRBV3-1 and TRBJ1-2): DTAVSQTPKYLVTQMGNDKSIKCEQNLGHDTMYWYKQDSKKFLKIMFSYNNKELIINETVPNRFSPKSPDKAHLNLHINSLELGDSAVYFCASSPNLWTATVGYTFGSGTRLTVV.

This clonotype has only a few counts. This CDR3 is CASLRRTSGTDTQYF. The CDR3 bases are TGTGCCAGTCTCCGGAGGACTAGCGGCACAGATACGCAGTATTTT. The gene calls are TRBV6-2 or TRBV6-3 and TRBJ2-3; TRBD2 agrees at 9 bases. CDR3 length: 15 amino acids. Germline lookup yields CDR1 MNHEY and CDR2 SVGEGT. Unmatched junction bases numbered 8, after V lost 9 bases and J lost 1 base.

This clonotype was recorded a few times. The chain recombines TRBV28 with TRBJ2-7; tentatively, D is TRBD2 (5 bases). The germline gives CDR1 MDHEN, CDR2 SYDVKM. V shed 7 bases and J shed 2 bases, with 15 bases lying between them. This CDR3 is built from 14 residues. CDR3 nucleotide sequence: TGTGCCAGCAAAACGGGATCGACCCCCTACGAGCAGTACTTC. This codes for CASKTGSTPYEQYF.

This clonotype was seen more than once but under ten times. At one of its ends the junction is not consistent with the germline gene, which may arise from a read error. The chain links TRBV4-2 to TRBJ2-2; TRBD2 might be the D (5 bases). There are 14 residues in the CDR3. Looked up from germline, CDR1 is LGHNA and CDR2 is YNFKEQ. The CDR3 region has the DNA TGTGCCAGCAGCCAAGAGACTGGCGGGCTGCTGTTGATTTTT. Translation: CASSQETGGLLLIF.

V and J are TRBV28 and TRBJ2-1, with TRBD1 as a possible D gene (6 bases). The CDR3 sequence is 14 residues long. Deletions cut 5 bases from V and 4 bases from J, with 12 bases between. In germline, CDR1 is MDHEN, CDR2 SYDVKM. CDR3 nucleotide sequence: TGTGCCAGCAGTATTGGACAGACATACAATGAGCAGTTCTTC. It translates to CASSIGQTYNEQFF.

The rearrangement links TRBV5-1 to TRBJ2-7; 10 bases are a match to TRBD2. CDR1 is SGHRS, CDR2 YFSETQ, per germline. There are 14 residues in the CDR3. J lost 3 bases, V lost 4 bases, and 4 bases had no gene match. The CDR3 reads CASSGGTSDYEQYF. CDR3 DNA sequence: TGCGCCAGCAGCGGCGGGACTAGCGACTACGAGCAGTACTTC.

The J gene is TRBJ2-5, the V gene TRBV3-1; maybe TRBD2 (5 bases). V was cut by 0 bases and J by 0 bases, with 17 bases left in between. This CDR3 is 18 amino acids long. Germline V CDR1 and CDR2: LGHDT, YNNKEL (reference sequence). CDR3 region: CASSQERETPINQETQYF. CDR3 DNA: TGTGCCAGCAGCCAAGAAAGGGAGACGCCGATTAACCAAGAGACCCAGTACTTC.

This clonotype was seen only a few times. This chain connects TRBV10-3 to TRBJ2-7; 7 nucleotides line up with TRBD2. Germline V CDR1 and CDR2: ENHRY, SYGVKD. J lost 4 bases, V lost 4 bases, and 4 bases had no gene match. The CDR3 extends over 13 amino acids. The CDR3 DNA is TGTGCCATCAGTGTAAGCGGGGCGTACGAGCAGTACTTC. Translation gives CAISVSGAYEQYF.

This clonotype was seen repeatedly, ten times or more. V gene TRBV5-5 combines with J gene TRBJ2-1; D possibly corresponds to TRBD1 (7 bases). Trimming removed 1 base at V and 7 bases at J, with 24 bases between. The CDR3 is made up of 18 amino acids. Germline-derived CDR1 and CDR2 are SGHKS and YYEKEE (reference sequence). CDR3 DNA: TGTGCCAGCAGCTTGATCTTCCCGGACATCAGGGGGAGGAATGAGCAGTTCTTC. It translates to CASSLIFPDIRGRNEQFF.

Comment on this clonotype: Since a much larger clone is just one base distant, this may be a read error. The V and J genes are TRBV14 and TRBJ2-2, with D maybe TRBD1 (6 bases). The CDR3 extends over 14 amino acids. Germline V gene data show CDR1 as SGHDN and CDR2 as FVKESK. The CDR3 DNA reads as TGTGTCAGCAGCTTCGGACAGTCCACCGGGGAGCTGTTTTTT. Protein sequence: CVSSFGQSTGELFF.

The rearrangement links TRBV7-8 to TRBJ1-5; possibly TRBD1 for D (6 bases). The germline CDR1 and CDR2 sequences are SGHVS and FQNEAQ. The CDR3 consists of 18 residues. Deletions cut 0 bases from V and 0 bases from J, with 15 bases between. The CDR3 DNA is TGTGCCAGCAGCTTAGCGCCCCGAGGGGGGTATAGCAATCAGCCCCAGCATTTT. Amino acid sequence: CASSLAPRGGYSNQPQHF.

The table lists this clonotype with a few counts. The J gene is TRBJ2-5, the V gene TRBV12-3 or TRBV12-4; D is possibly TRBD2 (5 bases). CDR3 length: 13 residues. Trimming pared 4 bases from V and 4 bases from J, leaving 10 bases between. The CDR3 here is CASSYGGLETQYF. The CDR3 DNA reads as TGTGCCAGCAGTTATGGAGGCCTAGAGACCCAGTACTTC.